This TCR beta chain emerged from a study of breast tumors, draining lymph nodes, adjacent tissues. Study-wide findings and caveats: Data fit most tumor T cells coming from lymph node, expanding in tumor.

CDR3 length: 14 residues. V lost 8 bases and J lost 8; bases outside the gene matches: 8. Germline V lookup: CDR1 KGHDR, CDR2 SFDVKD. TCRdb re-derived calls from the multiplex PCR reads in MiXCR, one entry per CDR3 protein. The sample carries 150,000 to 200,000 distinct CDR3 sequences, around 33% recorded once. As concerns this clonotype: Its matching antigen is unknown.

Breast cancer patients provided tissue from their axillary draining lymph nodes. Sequencing used axillary lymph node tissue. The receptor comes from a female donor with breast cancer. Some clones in this sample may be carry-over from other donors' samples. This chain joins TRBV24-1 and TRBJ1-4, with 9 bases fitting TRBD1. The CDR3 DNA reads TGTGCCACCATCCGGGGACAGGGTGCCGAAAAACTGTTTTTT. It is translated as CATIRGQGAEKLFF.